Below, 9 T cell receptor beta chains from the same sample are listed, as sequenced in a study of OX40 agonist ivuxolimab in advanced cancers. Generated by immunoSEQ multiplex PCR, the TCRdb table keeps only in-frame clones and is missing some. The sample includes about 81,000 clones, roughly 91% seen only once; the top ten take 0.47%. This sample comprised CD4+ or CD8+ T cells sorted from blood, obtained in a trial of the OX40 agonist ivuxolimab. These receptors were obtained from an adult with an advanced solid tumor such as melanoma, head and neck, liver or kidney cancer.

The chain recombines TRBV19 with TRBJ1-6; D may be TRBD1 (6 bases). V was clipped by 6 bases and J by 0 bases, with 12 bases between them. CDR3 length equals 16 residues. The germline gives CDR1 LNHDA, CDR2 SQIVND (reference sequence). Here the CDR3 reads CASRRGASSYNSPLHF. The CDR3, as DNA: TGTGCCAGTAGGAGGGGGGCGAGCTCCTATAATTCACCCCTCCACTTT.

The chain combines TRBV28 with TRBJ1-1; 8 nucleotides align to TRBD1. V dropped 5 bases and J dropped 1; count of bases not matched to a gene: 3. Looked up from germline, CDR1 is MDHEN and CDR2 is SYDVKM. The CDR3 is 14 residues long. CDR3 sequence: CASSDRGGNTEAFF. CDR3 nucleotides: TGTGCCAGCAGTGACAGGGGTGGGAACACTGAAGCTTTCTTT.

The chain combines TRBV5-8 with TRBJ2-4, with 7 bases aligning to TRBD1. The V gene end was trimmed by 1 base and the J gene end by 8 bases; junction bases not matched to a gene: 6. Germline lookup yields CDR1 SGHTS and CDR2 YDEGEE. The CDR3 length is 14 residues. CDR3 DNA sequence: TGTGCCAGCAGCTTGAGGGACAGTGGGGACATTCAGTACTTC. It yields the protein CASSLRDSGDIQYF.

CDR3 sequence reads: CASSVAGGEGPDTQYF. DNA of the CDR3: TGTGCCAGCAGTGTGGCAGGGGGCGAGGGTCCTGATACGCAGTATTTT. The V and J genes are TRBV6-1 and TRBJ2-3; TRBD1 agrees at 8 bases. CDR1 is MNHNS and CDR2 is SASEGT in the germline V gene. CDR3 length: 16 residues. V gave up 4 bases and J gave up 6 bases; unmatched junction bases: 12.

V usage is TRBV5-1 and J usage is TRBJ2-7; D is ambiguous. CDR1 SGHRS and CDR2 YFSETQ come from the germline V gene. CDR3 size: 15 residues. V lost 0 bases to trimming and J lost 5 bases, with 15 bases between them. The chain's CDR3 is CASSLETPQTHEQYF. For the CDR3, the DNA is TGCGCCAGCAGCTTGGAGACGCCTCAGACCCACGAGCAGTACTTC. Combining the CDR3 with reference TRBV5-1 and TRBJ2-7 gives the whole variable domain KAGVTQTPRYLIKTRGQQVTLSCSPISGHRSVSWYQQTPGQGLQFLFEYFSETQRNKGNFPGRFSGRQFSNSRSEMNVSTLELGDSALYLCASSLETPQTHEQYFGPGTRLTVT.

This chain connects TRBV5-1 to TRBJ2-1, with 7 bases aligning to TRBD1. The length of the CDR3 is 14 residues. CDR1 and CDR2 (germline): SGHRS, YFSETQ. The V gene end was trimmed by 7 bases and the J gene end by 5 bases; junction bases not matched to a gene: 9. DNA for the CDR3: TGCGCCAGCCGGAGACAGGGAAATGACAATGAGCAGTTCTTC. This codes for CASRRQGNDNEQFF.

The DNA for the CDR3 is TGTGCCAGCAGCTTGGCCTACACAGATACGCAGTATTTT. Encoded protein: CASSLAYTDTQYF. The rearrangement links TRBV5-6 to TRBJ2-3; no clear D. The CDR3 contains 13 residues. V shed 0 bases and J shed 2 bases, with 4 bases lying between them. Looked up from germline, CDR1 is SGHDT and CDR2 is YYEEEE.

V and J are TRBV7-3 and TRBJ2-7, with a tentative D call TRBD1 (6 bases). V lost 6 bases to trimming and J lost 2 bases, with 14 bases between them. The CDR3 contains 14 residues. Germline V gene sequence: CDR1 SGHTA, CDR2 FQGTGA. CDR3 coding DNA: TGTGCCAGCAGTCCCAACAGGGAAACCTACGAGCAGTACTTC. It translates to CASSPNRETYEQYF.

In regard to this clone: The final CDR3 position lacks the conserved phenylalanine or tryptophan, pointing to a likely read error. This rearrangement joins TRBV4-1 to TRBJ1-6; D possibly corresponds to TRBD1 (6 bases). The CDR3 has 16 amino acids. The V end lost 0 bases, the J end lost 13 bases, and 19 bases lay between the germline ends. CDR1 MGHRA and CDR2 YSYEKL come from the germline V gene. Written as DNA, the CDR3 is TGCGCCAGCAGCCAAGACTATCGGGGGCCGAGGGGTCCCCTCCACCTT. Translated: CASSQDYRGPRGPLHL.